This T cell receptor beta chain is from a study of T cell clonotyping in hematopoietic cell transplantation. Blood collection times were about day -28 and days 30, 100, 180 posttransplant. The table came from immunoSEQ multiplex PCR; TCRdb's copy has only in-frame clones and leaves some out. The sample records approximately 4,300 clones, approximately 93% being singletons. The sequencing here drew on peripheral blood mononuclear cells, taken 30 days after allogeneic stem cell transplant. The TCR comes from a male patient between 65 and 85 years old who had an allogeneic stem cell transplant from an unrelated donor, so T cells may come from the graft donor. Some clones in this sample may be carry-over from other donors' samples.

CDR3 region: CASSLSQSLNTEAFF. Here the CDR3 DNA reads TGTGCCAGCAGCCTGTCACAGAGCTTGAACACTGAAGCTTTCTTT. V is TRBV5-4 and J is TRBJ1-1; D is unresolved. Trimming removed 4 bases at V and 0 bases at J, with 13 bases between. Germline V gene lookup returns CDR1 SGHNT and CDR2 YYREEE (reference sequence). This CDR3 contains 15 residues. The entire variable domain, with the rest obtained from reference TRBV5-4 and TRBJ1-1, is as follows: ETGVTQSPTHLIKTRGQQVTLRCSSQSGHNTVSWYQQALGQGPQFIFQYYREEENGRGNFPPRFSGLQFPNYSSELNVNALELDDSALYLCASSLSQSLNTEAFFGQGTRLTVV.